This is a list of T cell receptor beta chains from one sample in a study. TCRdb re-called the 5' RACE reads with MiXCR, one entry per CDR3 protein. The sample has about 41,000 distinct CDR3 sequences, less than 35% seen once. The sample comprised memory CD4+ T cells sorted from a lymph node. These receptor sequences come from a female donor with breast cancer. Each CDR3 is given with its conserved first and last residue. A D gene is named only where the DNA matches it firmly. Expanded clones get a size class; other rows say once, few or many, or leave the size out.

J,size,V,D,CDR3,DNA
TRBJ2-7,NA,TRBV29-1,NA,CSVEVPGLSYEQYF,TGCAGCGTTGAAGTACCGGGTTTAAGTTACGAGCAGTACTTC
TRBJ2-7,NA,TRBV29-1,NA,CSVGLSYEQYF,TGCAGCGTCGGACTCTCCTACGAGCAGTACTTC
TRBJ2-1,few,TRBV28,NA,CASTTSPLSYNEQFF,TGTGCCAGCACCACTAGCCCTCTCTCCTACAATGAGCAGTTCTTC
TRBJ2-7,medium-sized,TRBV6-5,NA,CASSPNGVTYEQYF,TGTGCCAGCAGCCCGAACGGCGTAACCTACGAGCAGTACTTC
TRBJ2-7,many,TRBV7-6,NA,CASSFGVAYEQYF,TGTGCCAGCAGCTTTGGGGTAGCCTACGAGCAGTACTTC
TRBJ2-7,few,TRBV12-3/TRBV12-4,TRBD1,CASKSMDRASYEQYF,TGTGCCAGCAAATCGATGGACAGGGCCTCCTACGAGCAGTACTTC
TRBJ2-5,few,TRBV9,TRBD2,CASSVGLAGGEETQYF,TGTGCCAGCAGCGTGGGACTAGCGGGGGGAGAAGAGACCCAGTACTTC
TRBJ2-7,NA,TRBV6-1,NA,CASSEAVGPVTYEQYF,TGTGCCAGCAGTGAAGCAGTAGGGCCAGTAACCTACGAGCAGTACTTC
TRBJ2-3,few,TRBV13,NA,CASSFQGRVDTQYF,TGTGCCAGCAGCTTCCAGGGGCGCGTGGATACGCAGTATTTT
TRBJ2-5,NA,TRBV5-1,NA,CASSLRTDLAETQYF,TGCGCCAGCAGCTTGCGGACTGATCTGGCGGAGACCCAGTACTTC
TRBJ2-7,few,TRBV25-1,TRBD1,CASSESGTGSKQYF,TGTGCCAGCAGTGAATCCGGGACAGGTTCTAAGCAGTACTTC
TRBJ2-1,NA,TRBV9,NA,CASSVKGHDNEQFF,TGTGCCAGCAGCGTTAAGGGTCACGACAATGAGCAGTTCTTC
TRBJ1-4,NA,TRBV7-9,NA,CASSQQEKLFF,TGTGCCAGCAGCCAACAGGAAAAACTGTTTTTT
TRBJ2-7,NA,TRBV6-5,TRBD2,CASSPGGGPNYEQHF,TGTGCCAGCAGTCCGGGGGGGGGACCCAACTACGAGCAGCACTTC
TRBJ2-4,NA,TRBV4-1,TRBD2,CASSQLLRTSGDKNIQYF,TGCGCCAGCAGCCAATTGCTAAGGACTAGCGGGGACAAAAACATTCAGTACTTC
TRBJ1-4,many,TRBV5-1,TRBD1,CASSYGTGGEKLFF,TGCGCCAGCAGCTATGGGACAGGGGGTGAAAAACTGTTTTTT
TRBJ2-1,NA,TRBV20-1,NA,CSARDPSGTYNEQFF,TGCAGTGCTAGAGACCCGAGCGGTACCTACAATGAGCAGTTCTTC
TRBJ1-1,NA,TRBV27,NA,CASSFGLSDTEAFF,TGTGCCAGCAGTTTTGGGCTTTCGGACACTGAAGCTTTCTTT
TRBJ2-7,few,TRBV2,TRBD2,CASGGYEQYF,TGTGCCTCGGGGGGGTACGAGCAGTACTTC
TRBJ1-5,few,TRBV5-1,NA,CASSLEGFQPQHF,TGCGCCAGCAGCTTGGAAGGGTTTCAGCCCCAGCATTTT
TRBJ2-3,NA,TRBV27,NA,CTSTSLGPQAPTDTQYF,TGTACCAGCACCTCATTAGGTCCCCAGGCCCCCACAGATACGCAGTATTTT
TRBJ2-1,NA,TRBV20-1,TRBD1,CSARSTGQGSSYNEQFF,TGCAGTGCTAGAAGTACAGGACAGGGGAGCTCCTACAATGAGCAGTTCTTC
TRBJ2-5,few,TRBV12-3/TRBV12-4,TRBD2,CASSFRSGGTQETQYF,TGTGCCAGCAGTTTTCGATCCGGGGGGACCCAAGAGACCCAGTACTTC
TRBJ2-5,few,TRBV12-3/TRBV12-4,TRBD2,CASSRTSGGGETQYF,TGTGCCAGCAGCAGGACTAGCGGGGGTGGGGAGACCCAGTACTTC
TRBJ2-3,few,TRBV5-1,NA,CASSLGVGYTDTQYF,TGCGCCAGCAGCTTGGGGGTGGGGTACACAGATACGCAGTATTTT
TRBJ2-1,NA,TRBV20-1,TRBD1,CSARDTLETGLNEQFF,TGCAGTGCTAGAGATACCCTGGAGACAGGGCTCAATGAGCAGTTCTTC
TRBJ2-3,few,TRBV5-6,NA,CASSLPQTIADTQYF,TGTGCCAGCAGCTTGCCCCAGACGATAGCGGATACGCAGTATTTT
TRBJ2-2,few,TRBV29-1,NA,CSVMQIGELFF,TGCAGCGTGATGCAAATCGGGGAGCTGTTTTTT
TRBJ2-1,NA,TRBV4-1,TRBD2,CASSQALLAAYNEQFF,TGCGCCAGCAGCCAAGCCCTTCTAGCGGCCTACAATGAGCAGTTCTTC
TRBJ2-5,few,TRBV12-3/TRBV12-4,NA,CASRTAGALGETQYF,TGTGCCAGCAGAACGGCAGGGGCCCTTGGAGAGACCCAGTACTTC
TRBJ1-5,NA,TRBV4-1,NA,CASSQDRDRNQPQHF,TGCGCCAGCAGCCAAGATCGCGACAGGAATCAGCCCCAGCATTTT
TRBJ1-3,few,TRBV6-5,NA,CASSYLASSGNTIYF,TGTGCCAGCAGTTACTTGGCCTCCTCTGGAAACACCATATATTTT
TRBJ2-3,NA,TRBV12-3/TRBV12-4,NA,CASSFEGSTDTQYF,TGTGCCAGCAGTTTTGAGGGAAGCACAGATACGCAGTATTTT
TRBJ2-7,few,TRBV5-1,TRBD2,CASSRTSGDSYEQYF,TGCGCCAGCAGCCGGACTAGCGGGGACTCCTACGAGCAGTACTTC
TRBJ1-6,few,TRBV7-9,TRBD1,CASSVGGLNSPLHF,TGTGCCAGCAGCGTAGGGGGCTTGAATTCACCCCTCCACTTT
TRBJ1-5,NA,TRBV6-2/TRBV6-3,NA,CASSYRGAHSQPQHF,TGTGCCAGCAGTTATAGGGGGGCGCACAGTCAGCCCCAGCATTTT
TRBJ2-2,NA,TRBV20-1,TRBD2,CSARDLGLSTGELFF,TGCAGTGCTAGAGATCTGGGACTATCAACCGGGGAGCTGTTTTTT
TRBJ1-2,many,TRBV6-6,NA,CASSSPIQNSKGYTF,TGTGCCAGCAGTTCCCCTATACAGAACTCCAAGGGCTACACCTTC
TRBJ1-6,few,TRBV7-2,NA,CASRGTEGKPLHF,TGTGCCAGCAGGGGAACAGAGGGGAAGCCCCTCCACTTT
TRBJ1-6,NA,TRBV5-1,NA,CASSLEAVSNSPLHF,TGCGCCAGCAGCTTGGAGGCAGTAAGCAATTCACCCCTCCACTTT
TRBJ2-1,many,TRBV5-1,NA,CASSLGGAYNEQFF,TGCGCCAGCAGCTTGGGCGGGGCCTACAATGAGCAGTTCTTC
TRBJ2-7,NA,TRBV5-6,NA,CASSLRLSYEQYF,TGTGCCAGCAGCTTGCGCCTCTCATACGAGCAGTACTTC
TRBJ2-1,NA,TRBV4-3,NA,CAGSLTGANYNEQFF,TGCGCCGGCAGCCTGACGGGTGCTAATTACAATGAGCAGTTCTTC
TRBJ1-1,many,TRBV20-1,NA,CSWGGPGVTEAFF,TGCAGTTGGGGAGGGCCGGGGGTAACTGAAGCTTTCTTT
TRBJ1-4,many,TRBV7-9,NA,CASSLGSREKLFF,TGTGCCAGCAGCTTAGGTTCGAGGGAAAAACTGTTTTTT
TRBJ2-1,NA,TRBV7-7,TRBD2,CASSLGGSENEQFF,TGTGCCAGCAGCTTAGGCGGGAGCGAGAATGAGCAGTTCTTC
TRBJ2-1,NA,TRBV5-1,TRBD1,CASGLADPGQYFNEQFF,TGCGCCAGCGGCTTGGCCGACCCGGGACAGTATTTCAATGAGCAGTTCTTC
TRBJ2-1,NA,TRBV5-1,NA,CASGQADREQFF,TGCGCCAGCGGCCAAGCCGACAGGGAGCAGTTCTTC
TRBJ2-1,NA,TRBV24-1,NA,CATSGTCSDEQFF,TGTGCCACCAGCGGGACTTGTAGCGATGAGCAGTTCTTC
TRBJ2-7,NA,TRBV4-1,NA,CASSQDLQGGFYEQYF,TGCGCCAGCAGCCAAGATTTGCAGGGTGGATTCTACGAGCAGTACTTC
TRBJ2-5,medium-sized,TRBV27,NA,CASSLIGSGETQYF,TGTGCCAGCAGTTTAATCGGGTCCGGGGAGACCCAGTACTTC
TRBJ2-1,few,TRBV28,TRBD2,CASSLFGGRAGDEQFF,TGTGCCAGCAGTTTATTTGGCGGGAGGGCCGGGGATGAGCAGTTCTTC
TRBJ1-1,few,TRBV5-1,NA,CASSFGGGENTEAFF,TGCGCCAGCAGCTTTGGGGGAGGAGAGAACACTGAAGCTTTCTTT
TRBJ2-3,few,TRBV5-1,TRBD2,CASSLNRFSGGGTDTQYF,TGCGCCAGCAGCTTGAACAGGTTTAGCGGGGGTGGCACAGATACGCAGTATTTT
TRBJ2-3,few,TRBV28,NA,CASSSKGGTDTQYF,TGTGCCAGCAGTTCCAAGGGGGGCACAGATACGCAGTATTTT
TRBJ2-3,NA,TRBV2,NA,CASSYENTQYF,TGTGCCAGCAGTTACGAGAATACGCAGTATTTT
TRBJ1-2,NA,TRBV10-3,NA,CAISEQGYGYTF,TGTGCCATCAGTGAGCAGGGGTATGGCTACACCTTC